The 13 T cell receptor beta chains given below trace back to one sample, sequenced in a study of T cell responses to AZD1222 COVID-19 vaccine. Sequencing used immunoSEQ multiplex PCR; TCRdb keeps in-frame clones, though not all of them. The table has 98,000 or so clones, over 90% seen once. Sample: peripheral blood, taken on day 0 of AZD1222 vaccination. All receptors come from an adult in good health.

The V call is TRBV10-3, the J call TRBJ2-1; D call uncertain. The CDR3 loop spans 13 amino acids. V gave up 4 bases and J gave up 4 bases, with 8 bases separating them. Per the germline V gene, CDR1 is ENHRY and CDR2 is SYGVKD. CDR3 nucleotides: TGTGCCATCAGTGGGCTAGAGTACAATGAGCAGTTCTTC. The encoded protein is CAISGLEYNEQFF.

This clone was picked up a small number of times. This chain uses TRBV6-5 with TRBJ2-3, with D possibly TRBD1 on 6 matching bases. Germline values: CDR1 MNHEY, CDR2 SVGAGI. V was pared by 2 bases and J by 6 bases, with 12 bases between. The CDR3 sequence is 14 residues long. DNA of the CDR3: TGTGCCAGCAGTTACAGACAGGCCCTCGATACGCAGTATTTT. Protein sequence: CASSYRQALDTQYF.

The rearrangement joins TRBV28 to TRBJ1-1; 8 bases are shared with TRBD1. Germline loops: CDR1 MDHEN, CDR2 SYDVKM. V was clipped by 6 bases and J by 0 bases; unmatched bases: 27. The CDR3 extends over 22 amino acids. In nucleotides, the CDR3 is TGTGCCAGCAGAGTGACAGGGGACTCGATGCGTCTAGGTGGGAGTATGAACACTGAAGCTTTCTTT. This translates into CASRVTGDSMRLGGSMNTEAFF.

The chain recombines TRBV7-2 with TRBJ2-3; 9 bases line up with TRBD2. Trimming took 2 bases from V and 2 from J; bases not matched to a gene: 5. Germline V gene data show CDR1 as SGHTA and CDR2 as FQGNSA. The CDR3 extends over 16 amino acids. The CDR3 DNA sequence: TGTGCCAGCAGCTTACGCATAGCGGGAGCCACAGATACGCAGTATTTT. It translates to CASSLRIAGATDTQYF.

This clone is judged medium-sized. The chain uses TRBV19 and TRBJ2-3, with 7 bases lining up with TRBD2. There are 16 residues in the CDR3. Per germline, CDR1 LNHDA and CDR2 SQIVND (reference sequence). Unmatched junction bases numbered 7, after V lost 2 bases and J lost 2 bases. The CDR3, as DNA: TGTGCCAGTAGTATAAGTCCGCTAGCGGACACAGATACGCAGTATTTT. Translated, it gives CASSISPLADTDTQYF.

The chain joins TRBV6-5 to TRBJ1-4, with D tentatively TRBD1 (5 bases). Trimming took off 6 bases at V and 11 bases at J, with 13 bases between the two ends. CDR3 length: 12 residues. The germline gives CDR1 MNHEY, CDR2 SVGAGI. CDR3: CASRGRDSKLFF. The DNA of the CDR3 is TGTGCCAGCAGGGGCCGGGACTCTAAACTGTTTTTT.

This chain uses TRBV6-5 with TRBJ1-6; 8 bases are a match to TRBD1. V was clipped by 0 bases and J by 10 bases; unmatched bases: 8. The V gene's germline CDR1 is MNHEY and CDR2 SVGAGI. The CDR3 has 16 amino acids. The chain's CDR3 is CASSYSGRGQGSPLHF. The CDR3 DNA follows: TGTGCCAGCAGTTACTCAGGCAGAGGACAGGGATCACCCCTCCACTTT.

The chain recombines TRBV4-2 with TRBJ2-1; D is undetermined. Germline V gives CDR1 LGHNA, CDR2 YNFKEQ. The CDR3 contains 17 residues. V was cut by 5 bases and J by 7 bases, with 24 bases left in between. For the CDR3, the DNA is TGTGCCAGCAGCTCATGGACGCAGTTTTCATCCGATAATGAGCAGTTCTTC. Its translation is CASSSWTQFSSDNEQFF.

The V and J genes are TRBV6-5 and TRBJ2-2, with D perhaps matching TRBD1 (6 bases). CDR1 is MNHEY and CDR2 is SVGAGI in the germline V gene. The CDR3 runs 13 residues. Trimming took 5 bases from V and 5 from J, leaving 9 bases between them. DNA for the CDR3: TGTGCCAGCAGTATACAGGGTACCGGGGAGCTGTTTTTT. Amino acids: CASSIQGTGELFF.

The chain has TRBV7-2 and TRBJ1-5; D uncertain. V dropped 2 bases and J dropped 0 bases, with 14 bases sitting between them. CDR3 length: 17 amino acids. Germline values: CDR1 SGHTA, CDR2 FQGNSA. The CDR3 DNA reads as TGTGCCAGCAGCTTAACCTACAGAACCTATAGCAATCAGCCCCAGCATTTT. Amino acids: CASSLTYRTYSNQPQHF.

This clone was picked up one time. The chain has TRBV19 and TRBJ2-3; D may be TRBD2 (7 bases). Trimming stripped 9 bases from V and 0 bases from J, with 28 bases between. Germline V gene lookup returns CDR1 LNHDA and CDR2 SQIVND (reference sequence). CDR3 length: 19 residues. CDR3 DNA sequence: TGTGCCAGCCTACCCCCATCGACCGAGGGGGGGCTCAGCACAGATACGCAGTATTTT. Protein product: CASLPPSTEGGLSTDTQYF.

The V call is TRBV19, the J call TRBJ2-7; 10 bases agree with TRBD1. J was trimmed by 5 bases and V by 0 bases; bases with no gene match: 4. The CDR3 contains 15 residues. Germline V gives CDR1 LNHDA, CDR2 SQIVND (reference sequence). CDR3 coding DNA: TGTGCCAGTAGTATAGATCCCGGACAGGGGGACGAGCAGTACTTC. Translation: CASSIDPGQGDEQYF.

As DNA, the CDR3 is TGTGCCTCCCCCCTCAGGGGTGGGGCCAACGTCCTGACTTTC. Its protein is CASPLRGGANVLTF. The rearrangement links TRBV6-5 to TRBJ2-6; tentative D call: TRBD1 (6 bases). CDR3 length: 14 residues. Germline CDR1 and CDR2: MNHEY and SVGAGI. V lost 11 bases, J lost 3 bases, and 14 bases lay in between.